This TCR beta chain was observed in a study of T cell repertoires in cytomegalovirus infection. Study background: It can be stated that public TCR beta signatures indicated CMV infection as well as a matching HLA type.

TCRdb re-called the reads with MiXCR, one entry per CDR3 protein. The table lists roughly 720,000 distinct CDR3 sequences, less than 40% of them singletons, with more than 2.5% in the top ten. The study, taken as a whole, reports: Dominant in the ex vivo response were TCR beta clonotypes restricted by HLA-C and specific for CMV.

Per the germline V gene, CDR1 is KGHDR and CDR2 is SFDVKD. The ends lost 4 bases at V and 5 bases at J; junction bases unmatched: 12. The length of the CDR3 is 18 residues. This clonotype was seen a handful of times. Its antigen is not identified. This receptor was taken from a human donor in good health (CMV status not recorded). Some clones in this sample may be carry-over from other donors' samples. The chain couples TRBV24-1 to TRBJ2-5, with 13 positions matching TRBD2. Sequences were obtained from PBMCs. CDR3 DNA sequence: TGTGCCACCAGTGACCCGGGACTAGCGGGATTTAGAGTGGAGACCCAGTACTTC. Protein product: CATSDPGLAGFRVETQYF.